The following is a TCR beta chain sequence with its context. Its target is unknown. This specimen belongs to a study of CXCR3-negative and CXCR3-positive naive CD8 T cells. On the study more broadly: Collectively, the libraries yielded some 150 million TRB reads in total, at about 1.5 +/- 0.3 million per library. Study conclusions and caveats: Comparison of naive subsets found surface CD5 to be comparable, and TCR strength was inferred on the basis of TRB CDR3 properties. Naive cells used TRBV-TRBJ genes in much the same way whether CXCR3-negative or CXCR3-positive; memory cells did not. In CXCR3-positive naive cells, the TRB CDR3s were more hydrophobic than in CXCR3-negative naive cells.

Among CD8+ T cells, naive ones were CD45RO-CCR7+CD27+CD95-. The germline V gene encodes CDR1 SGHVS and CDR2 FNYEAQ. The CDR3 spans 16 residues. UMI labels and 5' RACE were used to prepare the TRB cDNA libraries. From the 5' RACE reads, TCRdb lists one entry per CDR3 protein and no DNA. The table for this sample gives thousands of distinct CDR3 sequences. The chain recombines TRBV7-6 with TRBJ2-1; TCRdb names TRBD1, which stays unverified in the absence of DNA. The sequenced sample was naive CXCR3+ CD8+ T cells from blood. The subset here: CD45RO-CCR7+CD27+CD95- naive CD8+ T cells expressing CXCR3 (TNR3+). This receptor was obtained from a human donor in good health. Some clones in this sample may be carry-over from other donors' samples. The CDR3 region is CASSSPDRESPNEQFF.